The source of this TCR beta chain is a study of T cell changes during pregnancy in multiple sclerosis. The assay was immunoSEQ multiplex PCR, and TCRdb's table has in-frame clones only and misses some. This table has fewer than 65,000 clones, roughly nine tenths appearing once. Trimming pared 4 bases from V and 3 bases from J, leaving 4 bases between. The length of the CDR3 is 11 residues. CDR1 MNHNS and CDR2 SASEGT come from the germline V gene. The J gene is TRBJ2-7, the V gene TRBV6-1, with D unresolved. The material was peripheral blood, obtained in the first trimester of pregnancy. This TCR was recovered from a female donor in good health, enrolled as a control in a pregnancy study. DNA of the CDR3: TGTGCCAGCAGTGTCGGCTACGAGCAGTACTTC. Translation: CASSVGYEQYF.